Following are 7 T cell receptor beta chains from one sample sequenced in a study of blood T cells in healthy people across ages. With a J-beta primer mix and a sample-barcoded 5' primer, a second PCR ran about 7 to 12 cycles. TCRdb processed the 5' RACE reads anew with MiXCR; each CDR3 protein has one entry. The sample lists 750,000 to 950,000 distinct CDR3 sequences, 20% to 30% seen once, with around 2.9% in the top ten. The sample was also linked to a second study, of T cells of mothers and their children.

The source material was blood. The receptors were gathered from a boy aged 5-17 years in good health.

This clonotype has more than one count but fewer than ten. The CDR3 nucleotides read TGCAGTGCTCCCATAAGGAGCTCCTACAATGAGCAGTTCTTC. Translation gives CSAPIRSSYNEQFF. J is TRBJ2-1 and V is TRBV20-1; D unresolved. Trimming pared 5 bases from V and 0 bases from J, leaving 11 bases between. The CDR3 length is 14 residues. Per the germline V gene, CDR1 is DFQATT and CDR2 is SNEGSKA (reference sequence).

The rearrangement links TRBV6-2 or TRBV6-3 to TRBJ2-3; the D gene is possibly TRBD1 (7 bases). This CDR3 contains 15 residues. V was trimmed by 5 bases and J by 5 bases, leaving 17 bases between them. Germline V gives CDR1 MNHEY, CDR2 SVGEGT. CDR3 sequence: CASSPQGGAGDTQYF. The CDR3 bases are TGTGCCAGCAGTCCTCAGGGGGGAGCGGGAGATACGCAGTATTTT.

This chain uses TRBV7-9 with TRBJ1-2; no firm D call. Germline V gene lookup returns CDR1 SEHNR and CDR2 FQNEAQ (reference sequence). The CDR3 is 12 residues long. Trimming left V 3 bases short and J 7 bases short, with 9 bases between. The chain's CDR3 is CASSFDISGYTF. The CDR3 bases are TGTGCCAGCAGCTTCGACATCTCTGGCTACACCTTC.

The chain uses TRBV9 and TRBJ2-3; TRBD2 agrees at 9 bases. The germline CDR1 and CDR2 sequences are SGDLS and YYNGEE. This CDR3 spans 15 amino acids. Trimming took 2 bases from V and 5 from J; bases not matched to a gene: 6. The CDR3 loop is CASSVGTSRGDTQYF. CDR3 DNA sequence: TGTGCCAGCAGCGTTGGGACTAGCCGGGGAGATACGCAGTATTTT.

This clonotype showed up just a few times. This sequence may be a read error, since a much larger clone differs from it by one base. As DNA, the CDR3 is TGTGCCAACAGTCGTACAGTGCAAGAGACCCAGTACTTC. It translates to CANSRTVQETQYF. The chain has TRBV11-3 and TRBJ2-5; D gene ambiguous. The CDR3 is 13 amino acids. Between the trimmed V and J ends, which lost 10 bases and 2 bases, there was a span of 14 bases. Germline V lookup: CDR1 SGHNT, CDR2 YENEEA.

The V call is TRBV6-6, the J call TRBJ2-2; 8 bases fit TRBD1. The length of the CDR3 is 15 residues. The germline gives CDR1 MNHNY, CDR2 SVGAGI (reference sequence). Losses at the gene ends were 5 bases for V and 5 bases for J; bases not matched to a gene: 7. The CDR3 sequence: CASSDHRTGTGELFF. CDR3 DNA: TGTGCCAGCAGTGACCATAGGACAGGGACCGGGGAGCTGTTTTTT.

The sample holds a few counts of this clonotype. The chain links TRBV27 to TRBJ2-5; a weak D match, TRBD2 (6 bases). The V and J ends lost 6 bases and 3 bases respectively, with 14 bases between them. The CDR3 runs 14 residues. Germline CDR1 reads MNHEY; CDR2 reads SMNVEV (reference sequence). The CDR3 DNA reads TGTGCCAGCAGCCCCGAGGAGGGAGAAGAGACCCAGTACTTC. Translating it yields CASSPEEGEETQYF.